Sequencing of this TCR beta chain was carried out in a study of blood T cell repertoires in COVID-19. Authors' analysis steps: Nucleated cell number was recorded as an estimate derived from reference gene primer amplification. The protocol was immunoSEQ multiplex PCR, while the TCRdb copy is restricted to in-frame clones and leaves out a portion. The DNA was the basis for D and trimming; V, J and clone size are from that table. The table includes 40,000 to 60,000 clones, about 88% detected once. The TCR comes from a human donor in a cohort sampled during active COVID-19. Material: peripheral blood.

As DNA, the CDR3 is TGCAGTGCTAGTCCGGGACAGGGGAATCAGCCCCAGCATTTT. Protein sequence: CSASPGQGNQPQHF. The gene calls are TRBV20-1 and TRBJ1-5, with 10 bases fitting TRBD1. Germline CDR1 and CDR2: DFQATT and SNEGSKA (reference sequence). This CDR3 has 14 residues. Trimming cost V 3 bases and J 4 bases; bases outside gene matches: 3.